The present entry profiles one TCR beta chain with its context. Its antigen is unknown. One end of the junction fails to match germline, which may point to a read error. The library was prepared using 5' RACE. The listed sequencing device is Illumina HiSeq 2500. The second PCR ran for roughly 6 to 11 cycles and used a J-beta primer mix along with a sample-barcoded 5' primer. A template-switch 5' adaptor carrying 12 random nucleotides introduced a unique molecular identifier onto each TCR beta cDNA molecule. Each sample yielded at least 2.5 million CDR3-containing paired-end reads. First-strand cDNA was synthesized from all RNA with the Mint cDNA synthesis kit, primed by a TRBC-specific oligonucleotide. All cDNA was treated with uracil-DNA glycosylase and then went through a first 18-cycle PCR with the universal primers M1SS and BC2_uni_R. The authors processed their data as follows. Each sample was normalized by randomly selecting 1 million high-quality reads, each carrying a distinct molecular identifier. Reads with shared molecular identifiers were discarded instead of being binned into consensus sequences. CDR3 identification, clonotype clustering and error correction used MiTCR with a Q25 quality threshold and the strictest error-elimination algorithm. A nonparametric unseen species model using Euler transformation provided a lower-bound estimate of total TCR beta diversity. TCRdb ran its own pipeline on the public reads, namely fastp trimming at Q25 and MiXCR clone calling, and kept in-frame beta chains. CDR3 protein sequences are deduplicated, and each keeps its most common genes and DNA. TCRdb, not the authors, supplied the V and J calls. The sample includes 500,000 to 700,000 distinct CDR3 sequences, with about 30% observed a single time. The biggest ten clones account for roughly 14% of the sample.

The roughly 39 donors, aged 6 to 90 years, were systemically healthy Caucasian individuals from Russia. Each donor gave about 9.2 milliliters of peripheral blood, drawn into EDTA-treated Vacutainer tubes. Ficoll-Paque density-gradient centrifugation was used to isolate PBMCs, with at least 6 million obtained per sample. Trizol reagent was used to extract total RNA from PBMCs, with at least 6 micrograms per sample. Naive CD45RAhigh/CD27high T cell percentages were measured by flow cytometry on a PBMC aliquot from every donor. The data originate from a study of blood T cells in healthy people across ages (dated by TCRdb to the mid-2010s). Turning to the overall study: In model experiments, roughly one uniquely barcoded TCR beta cDNA molecule per two T cells was captured by template switching. For two donors (one aged 18 to 30 and one aged 80 or older), the study analyzed two additional independent replicas of 1 million unique cDNA reads from the same blood draw. Age-related changes in TCR beta repertoire diversity were measured in the study by deep sequencing normalized with unique cDNA molecular identifiers. Four age groups were formed from the donors: young (average approximately 15 years), middle-aged (just under 40), aged (62) and long-lived (less than 85). To avoid experimental bias, donors of different ages were spread randomly across the sequencing lanes.

Taken from the germline V gene, the CDR1 and CDR2 loops are MDHEN and SYDVKM. The CDR3 runs 14 residues from the cysteine to the phenylalanine. CDR3 DNA only is kept here, 42 bases in frame from base 1. Beyond this particular receptor, the publication reports: Donor CMV infection status was unknown, potentially confounding age-related changes in expanded clonotypes. Observed TCR beta diversity correlated strongly with the percentage of naive T cells measured by flow cytometry. Observed TCR beta diversity per million T cells fell roughly linearly with age, and a significant reduction was already apparent by age roughly 40. The long-lived group showed more naive CD4+ T cells, fewer expanded clones and increased TCR diversity than the aged group, suggesting age selection. Bulk unsorted PBMC profiling prevented conclusive comparison of naive and antigen-experienced compartments. Total diversity estimates from one million sequenced T cells were considered lower bounds and underestimates.

This clonotype originated in a woman aged 80 or over in good health. The specimen was blood. Recombination linked TRBV28 to TRBJ2-1; TRBD1 agrees with 9 junctional bases. The CDR3 reads CTSRFLDRGDEQFF. The DNA sequence is TGTACCAGCAGGTTCCTGGACAGGGGTGATGAGCAGTTCTTC.